This T cell receptor beta chain came from a study of shared clonotypes between healthy human individuals. About the study: A donor's plate count was three for CD4 naive and three for CD4 memory; CD8 naive had two and CD8 memory one. Study observations and caveats: The four-donor shared clonotypes exceeded non-shared clonotypes in generation probability, with non-shared ones scoring lower.

As to this clone: Its antigen is as yet unknown.

Healthy and HIV-negative, the adult donors had no recent acute infections or vaccinations. There are 16 residues in the CDR3. Germline V lookup: CDR1 SGHTA, CDR2 FQGNSA. Between the trimmed V and J ends, which lost 5 bases and 7 bases, there was a span of 21 bases. Generated by immunoSEQ multiplex PCR, the TCRdb table keeps only in-frame clones and is missing some. The table has roughly 2.2 million clones, 85% to 95% seen once. The material sequenced was naive CD4+ T cells from PBMCs. The subset: CD45RA+ positively selected. The rearrangement links TRBV7-2 to TRBJ2-1; D is perhaps TRBD1 or TRBD2 (5 bases each). The receptor was isolated from a man aged 18 to 29 in good health. Some clones in this sample may be carry-over from other donors' samples. The CDR3 spells CASSTQGRGVGNEQFF. CDR3 in DNA: TGTGCCAGCAGCACCCAGGGTCGGGGAGTAGGGAATGAGCAGTTCTTC.